Following are 22 T cell receptor beta chains from one sample sequenced in a study of T cell changes during pregnancy in multiple sclerosis. Assay: immunoSEQ multiplex PCR; the TCRdb copy retains only in-frame clones and omits some. The data contain around 36,000 clones, around nine tenths of them seen just once; the ten biggest clones take up roughly 1.2%. The sequencing used peripheral blood, collected before pregnancy. These receptors were taken from a female donor with multiple sclerosis, enrolled in a pregnancy study.

This chain links TRBV30 with TRBJ2-5, with 7 bases lining up with TRBD1. This CDR3 spans 12 amino acids. The trim removed 1 base at V and 4 bases at J, leaving 0 bases unmatched. Per germline, CDR1 GTSNPN and CDR2 SVGIG (reference sequence). Here the CDR3 reads CAWSGQGETQYF. The CDR3 DNA reads as TGTGCCTGGAGTGGACAGGGAGAGACCCAGTACTTC.

The CDR3 region has the DNA TGCGCCAGCAGCCTGGGGGCGGGAGGCGATGAGCAGTTCTTC. This encodes CASSLGAGGDEQFF. The J gene is TRBJ2-1, the V gene TRBV5-1, with 8 positions matching TRBD2. The CDR3 totals 14 residues. After removal of 4 bases from V and 8 bases from J, the junction contained 8 bases not matched to a gene. Germline-derived CDR1 and CDR2 are SGHRS and YFSETQ.

CDR3 DNA sequence: TGTGCCAGCAGCGGACAGGGTTCAGCAGTAGATACGCAGTATTTT. It is translated as CASSGQGSAVDTQYF. The gene calls are TRBV6-4 and TRBJ2-3, with 8 bases fitting TRBD1. Germline assignment: CDR1 MRHNA and CDR2 SNTAGT. V lost 6 bases, J lost 5 bases, and 10 bases stayed unmatched. This CDR3 has 15 residues.

The V call is TRBV10-2, the J call TRBJ1-1; 7 bases map to TRBD1. V gave up 2 bases and J gave up 0 bases; unmatched junction bases: 9. The V gene's germline CDR1 is WSHSY and CDR2 SAAADI. The CDR3 runs to 17 residues. The CDR3 protein is CASSEVGQVGVNTEAFF. CDR3 DNA sequence: TGCGCCAGCAGTGAGGTAGGACAGGTCGGCGTGAACACTGAAGCTTTCTTT.

The chain has TRBV6-5 and TRBJ2-5; 8 bases match TRBD1. The CDR3 spans 15 residues. CDR1 MNHEY and CDR2 SVGAGI come from the germline V gene. V was pared by 2 bases and J by 5 bases, with 7 bases of the junction left unmatched. The CDR3 bases are TGTGCCAGCAGTTACGTCGACAGGGGCGGGGAGACCCAGTACTTC. Its protein product is CASSYVDRGGETQYF.

The rearrangement joins TRBV5-6 to TRBJ1-1, with D tentatively TRBD1 (6 bases). V was trimmed by 0 bases and J by 1 base, leaving 13 bases between them. This CDR3 has 16 amino acids. The V gene's germline CDR1 is SGHDT and CDR2 YYEEEE. CDR3 bases: TGTGCCAGCAGCTTGGATGGGGGGGCACGGAACACTGAAGCTTTCTTT. Translated, it gives CASSLDGGARNTEAFF.

V usage is TRBV9 and J usage is TRBJ1-4, with 9 positions matching TRBD1. The germline V gene has CDR1 SGDLS and CDR2 YYNGEE. This CDR3 is built from 14 residues. The V and J ends lost 4 bases and 8 bases, in that order; junction bases with no gene match: 6. The CDR3, as DNA: TGTGCCAGCAGCTCCGGGACAGGGAAGGAAAAACTGTTTTTT. Translating it yields CASSSGTGKEKLFF.

The CDR3 DNA is TGTGCCAGCTCACCGGGGGCGCAAGATACGCAGTATTTT. Translating gives CASSPGAQDTQYF. The chain carries TRBV18 and TRBJ2-3; possibly TRBD1 for D (6 bases). The V end lost 3 bases, the J end lost 5 bases, and 9 bases lay between the germline ends. The CDR3 sequence is 13 residues long. The germline CDR1 and CDR2 sequences are KGHSH and LQKENI.

The chain recombines TRBV5-1 with TRBJ1-1; weak D call: TRBD1 (5 bases). Germline V gives CDR1 SGHRS, CDR2 YFSETQ. With 0 bases removed from V and 3 bases from J, the gap between germline ends came to 9 bases. The CDR3 runs 14 residues. The DNA for the CDR3 is TGCGCCAGCAGCTTGGACGGGGGGGACACTGAAGCTTTCTTT. Protein product: CASSLDGGDTEAFF.

The chain links TRBV6-5 to TRBJ1-1; TRBD1 matches at 7 bases. The CDR3 has 13 amino acids. Germline V gene lookup returns CDR1 MNHEY and CDR2 SVGAGI. With 6 bases clipped from V and 3 bases from J, the junction kept 4 bases outside the gene matches. The CDR3 sequence is CASRQGLDTEAFF. Here the CDR3 DNA reads TGTGCCAGCAGACAGGGGCTCGACACTGAAGCTTTCTTT.

The chain recombines TRBV5-1 with TRBJ2-5, with D uncertain. Deletions cut 3 bases from V and 2 bases from J, with 14 bases between. CDR1 is SGHRS and CDR2 is YFSETQ in the germline V gene. This CDR3 contains 15 residues. The CDR3 spells CASSWQTSSQETQYF. CDR3 bases: TGCGCCAGCAGCTGGCAGACTTCAAGTCAAGAGACCCAGTACTTC.

The rearrangement links TRBV28 to TRBJ2-3; TRBD1 aligns across 8 bases. This CDR3 has 15 residues. Germline CDR1 is MDHEN and CDR2 is SYDVKM. Unmatched junction bases numbered 7, after V lost 5 bases and J lost 3 bases. CDR3 region: CASSLGYRGTDTQYF. CDR3 nucleotide sequence: TGTGCCAGCAGTCTAGGGTACAGGGGGACAGATACGCAGTATTTT.

The CDR3 is CASSSQGFVYGYTF. The CDR3 DNA sequence: TGTGCCAGCAGTAGTCAGGGGTTTGTCTATGGCTACACCTTC. V gene TRBV6-5 combines with J gene TRBJ1-2; maybe TRBD1 (6 bases). The CDR3 totals 14 residues. Germline lookup yields CDR1 MNHEY and CDR2 SVGAGI. V was cut by 5 bases and J by 4 bases, with 14 bases left in between.

The chain has TRBV7-9 and TRBJ2-5, with D tentatively TRBD2 (5 bases). There are 12 residues in the CDR3. V shed 1 base and J shed 10 bases, with 10 bases lying between them. Germline V lookup: CDR1 SEHNR, CDR2 FQNEAQ (reference sequence). The CDR3 protein is CASSLVPGDQYF. CDR3 coding DNA: TGTGCCAGCAGCTTAGTCCCCGGGGACCAGTACTTC.

The chain recombines TRBV7-9 with TRBJ2-3; tentative D call: TRBD2 (5 bases). The CDR3 runs to 15 residues. Trimming left V 6 bases short and J 5 bases short, with 18 bases between. Germline assignment: CDR1 SEHNR and CDR2 FQNEAQ (reference sequence). In DNA, the CDR3 is TGTGCCAGCAGTCCGAAGCGGCGGGTTGGAGATACGCAGTATTTT. Translating it yields CASSPKRRVGDTQYF.

This rearrangement joins TRBV19 to TRBJ2-1, with a possible D match to TRBD2 (5 bases). The CDR3 spans 19 residues. CDR1 is LNHDA, CDR2 SQIVND, per germline (reference sequence). The ends were cut back, 3 bases at V and 2 bases at J, with 23 bases in the middle. The CDR3 nucleotides are TGTGCCAGTAGTATTTTGTTCGGGGAGACTGGCCCCCCCTACAATGAGCAGTTCTTC. This encodes CASSILFGETGPPYNEQFF.

The chain uses TRBV6-1 and TRBJ2-5; 10 bases are a match to TRBD2. The CDR3 has 15 residues. The germline V gene has CDR1 MNHNS and CDR2 SASEGT. With 2 bases clipped from V and 0 bases from J, the junction kept 0 bases outside the gene matches. The CDR3 nucleotides are TGTGCCAGCAGTGAACTAGCGGGAGACCAAGAGACCCAGTACTTC. Its translation is CASSELAGDQETQYF.

The chain joins TRBV2 to TRBJ2-7, with D perhaps TRBD1 (5 bases). V lost 5 bases and J 4 bases, leaving 9 bases between the germline ends. Germline CDR1 and CDR2: SNHLY and FYNNEI. This CDR3 has 12 residues. The CDR3 region is CASSRTSYEQYF. The DNA for the CDR3 is TGTGCCAGCAGTAGGACATCTTACGAGCAGTACTTC.

The chain links TRBV6-5 to TRBJ1-1; D is possibly TRBD1 (6 bases). The CDR3 has 14 amino acids. CDR1 and CDR2 from the germline V gene are MNHEY and SVGAGI. Trimming removed 2 bases at V and 6 bases at J, with 13 bases between. The CDR3 coding sequence is TGTGCCAGCAGTTACCCCAACGACAGGTCTGAAGCTTTCTTT. Amino acid sequence: CASSYPNDRSEAFF.

The chain recombines TRBV6-6 with TRBJ2-7; D gene ambiguous. The V and J ends lost 2 bases and 9 bases respectively, with 8 bases between them. The CDR3 covers 11 residues. Germline V CDR1 and CDR2: MNHNY, SVGAGI (reference sequence). For the CDR3, the DNA is TGTGCCAGCAGTTACGGCCCGGGGCAGTACTTC. Translation gives CASSYGPGQYF.

The chain is built from TRBV29-1 and TRBJ1-4, with 7 bases identical to TRBD1. CDR3 size: 13 residues. CDR1 and CDR2 (germline): SQVTM, ANQGSEA. With V trimmed by 5 bases and J by 6 bases, 6 bases remained unmatched. The CDR3 sequence: CSVSGTAYEKLFF. The CDR3 nucleotides read TGCAGCGTTAGTGGGACAGCGTATGAAAAACTGTTTTTT.

The V call is TRBV7-9, the J call TRBJ2-1, with D perhaps TRBD2 (7 bases). The CDR3 loop spans 14 amino acids. V lost 4 bases and J 5 bases, leaving 12 bases between the germline ends. Per germline, CDR1 SEHNR and CDR2 FQNEAQ (reference sequence). The CDR3 DNA sequence: TGTGCCAGCAGCTGGGGGGGGCCCAACAATGAGCAGTTCTTC. Protein sequence: CASSWGGPNNEQFF.